The sequence of this TCR beta chain was determined in a study of chemoradiotherapy in HPV16-positive cancers. At the level of the study: Candidate HPV-specific clones and shared TCR motifs came from a couple of HPV16-positive patients.

Libraries were prepared by immunoSEQ multiplex PCR; TCRdb keeps only in-frame clonotypes and omits some of them. This sample has about 4,300 clones, with more than 60% found just once. With respect to this clone: Its matching antigen is unknown.

Study results and limitations: Candidate HPV-specific clones and E7-related TCR motifs grew in tumor during treatment.

Per germline, CDR1 MRHNA and CDR2 SNTAGT. The junction had 11 bases not matched to a gene; V was cut back by 6 bases and J by 7 bases. This CDR3 is 16 amino acids long. The sequence was obtained from a human donor with HPV-associated anogenital cancer. Sample: tumor tissue, taken from a patient who underwent chemoradiotherapy. The chain joins TRBV6-4 to TRBJ2-1; 11 positions match TRBD2. CDR3 bases: TGTGCCAGCAGACTTCCCGGGACTAGCGGAGGAAATGAGCAGTTCTTC. Protein: CASRLPGTSGGNEQFF.